This T cell receptor (beta chain) was documented in a study of cytomegalovirus exposure and HLA in healthy donors. This clone was observed a single time. Its antigen is unknown. Notes on the study in general: Most of the TCR beta V segments (in an earlier analysis) were productive either about 87% or about 30% of the time.

The CDR3 has 15 residues. Germline CDR1 SGHVS, CDR2 FNYEAQ. Losses at the gene ends were 2 bases for V and 7 bases for J; bases not matched to a gene: 8. Primers for the PCR totalled 60 Vbeta and 13 Jbeta. Only in-frame clones appear in the TCRdb table, and some are missing; sequencing was by immunoSEQ multiplex PCR. Of about 88,000 clones in the sample, about 87% were seen once. Each of the donors was a healthy bone marrow donor. Sequencing input: PBMCs. This clonotype originated in a man aged 18 to 35 in good health and CMV-seronegative. The chain employs TRBV7-6 and TRBJ2-4; 7 bases line up with TRBD2. The CDR3 here is CASSLPGRRGNIQYF. CDR3 nucleotides: TGTGCCAGCAGCTTACCGGGACGGCGGGGGAACATTCAGTACTTC.